Below are 5 T cell receptor beta chains sequenced from a single sample in a study of cytomegalovirus exposure and HLA in healthy donors (dated by TCRdb to 2015 to 2018). Library preparation was by the immunoSEQ multiplex PCR assay. The multiplex PCR relied on a mix of 60 forward primers for TCR Vbeta segments and 13 reverse primers for TCR Jbeta segments. TCRdb retrieved this table from immuneACCESS and kept in-frame rearrangements only. Not all clones are present; in checked studies, unresolved V genes account for under half, and no reason is known for the remainder. This sample holds about 94,000 clones; approximately 7.7% were observed only once. Of the sample, roughly 2.1% falls within the top ten clones. Material for sequencing was PBMCs. These receptors came from a man in his forties or fifties in good health and CMV-seronegative.

The chain couples TRBV6-5 to TRBJ2-3; no clear D gene. Deletions cut 1 base from V and 0 bases from J, with 5 bases between. This CDR3 has 14 amino acids. Germline V gene data show CDR1 as MNHEY and CDR2 as SVGAGI. The CDR3 coding sequence is TGTGCCAGCAGTTACTTATCGAGCACAGATACGCAGTATTTT. Translating it yields CASSYLSSTDTQYF.

A few counts support this clone. The chain combines TRBV7-9 with TRBJ1-1, with D perhaps matching TRBD1 (5 bases). Germline V gene lookup returns CDR1 SEHNR and CDR2 FQNEAQ (reference sequence). V was trimmed by 2 bases and J by 3 bases, leaving 16 bases between them. This CDR3 is built from 16 residues. The CDR3 nucleotides are TGTGCCAGCAGCTTAAAAGGCTGGGGCACAGACACTGAAGCTTTCTTT. Its translation is CASSLKGWGTDTEAFF.

This clone was seen only a few times. The chain carries TRBV5-6 and TRBJ2-3; 14 nucleotides agree with TRBD2. This CDR3 is 15 amino acids long. Germline values: CDR1 SGHDT, CDR2 YYEEEE. V lost 4 bases, J lost 5 bases, and 3 bases stayed unmatched. CDR3 protein: CASSVGLAGVDTQYF. The CDR3 bases are TGTGCCAGCAGCGTGGGACTAGCGGGAGTAGATACGCAGTATTTT.

V is TRBV6-6 and J is TRBJ1-6; D gene unclear. The CDR3 has 15 amino acids. V dropped 7 bases and J dropped 10 bases, with 20 bases sitting between them. The germline CDR1 and CDR2 sequences are MNHNY and SVGAGI (reference sequence). The CDR3 DNA follows: TGTGCCAGCACCCAGGACTGGATGAAGAGATCACCCCTCCACTTT. The encoded protein is CASTQDWMKRSPLHF.

This chain connects TRBV4-1 to TRBJ2-3; possible D gene TRBD2, 5 bases. The germline V and J ends were trimmed by 0 bases and 1 base, with 11 bases remaining between them. The CDR3 covers 16 residues. Germline V gene lookup returns CDR1 MGHRA and CDR2 YSYEKL. The CDR3 region is CASSQEGTRGTDTQYF. The CDR3 DNA reads as TGCGCCAGCAGCCAAGAGGGAACTAGAGGCACAGATACGCAGTATTTT.